These 5 T cell receptor beta chains originate from one sample sequenced in a study of T cells in Graves' hyperthyroidism and ophthalmopathy. There were TCR beta CDR3 regions amplified from RNA transcripts. TCR CDR3 underwent first-round RT-PCR with the HTBI primer set. From the multiplex PCR reads, TCRdb called clonotypes with MiXCR, one entry per CDR3 protein. In the table there are hundreds of thousands of distinct CDR3 sequences, about 15% of which are singletons. Material for sequencing was blood. These receptors were collected from a woman in her late teens or twenties with Graves' hyperthyroidism.

The rearrangement joins TRBV7-8 to TRBJ1-4; D perhaps matches TRBD1 (5 bases). The CDR3 contains 14 residues. Trimming shortened V by 0 bases and J by 6 bases, and 8 bases separated the two germline ends. Germline-derived CDR1 and CDR2 are SGHVS and FQNEAQ. CDR3 region: CASSLALGDEKLFF. CDR3 bases: TGTGCCAGCAGCTTAGCCCTGGGGGATGAAAAACTGTTTTTT.

This clonotype was seen ten or more times. The rearrangement links TRBV11-1 to TRBJ2-2, with D perhaps TRBD2 (6 bases). The CDR3 is 15 amino acids. From germline, CDR1 is SGHAT and CDR2 FQDESV (reference sequence). V was pared by 0 bases and J by 3 bases, with 8 bases between. The DNA for the CDR3 is TGTGCCAGCAGCTTAGCGGGAGGATACACCGGGGAGCTGTTTTTT. As protein: CASSLAGGYTGELFF. Combining the CDR3 with reference TRBV11-1 and TRBJ2-2 gives the whole variable domain EAEVAQSPRYKITEKSQAVAFWCDPISGHATLYWYRQILGQGPELLVQFQDESVVDDSQLPKDRFSAERLKGVDSTLKIQPAELGDSAMYLCASSLAGGYTGELFFGEGSRLTVL.

As concerns this clonotype: A read error is possible here, since a much larger clone lies one base away. V gene TRBV28 combines with J gene TRBJ1-4; TRBD1 might be the D (5 bases). The V and J ends lost 7 bases and 3 bases respectively, with 18 bases between them. CDR1 MDHEN and CDR2 SYDVKM come from the germline V gene. CDR3 length equals 16 residues. CDR3 protein: CASITPEGLANEKLFF. In DNA, the CDR3 is TGTGCCAGCATCACCCCTGAGGGGCTAGCTAATGAAAAACTGTTTTTT.

This clonotype was seen many times. The chain is built from TRBV9 and TRBJ2-3, with 9 bases identical to TRBD2. The V segment lost 0 bases and the J segment 6 bases; nucleotides outside the gene matches: 8. The CDR3 totals 16 residues. The V gene's germline CDR1 is SGDLS and CDR2 YYNGEE. The CDR3 loop reads CASSVATASGTDTQYF. The CDR3 bases are TGTGCCAGCAGCGTAGCTACGGCTAGCGGGACTGATACGCAGTATTTT.

The V call is TRBV6-5, the J call TRBJ1-1, with D hard to call. Trimming removed 0 bases from V and 4 bases from J, with 6 bases in between. Per germline, CDR1 MNHEY and CDR2 SVGAGI. The CDR3 sequence is 13 residues long. This CDR3 is CASSYSPLTEAFF. The CDR3 DNA reads TGTGCCAGCAGTTACTCGCCCCTCACTGAAGCTTTCTTT.